This TCR beta chain was profiled in a study of blood T cell repertoires in COVID-19. For the study at large: Material from acute and convalescent COVID-19 was sourced from the United States, Italy and Spain. From T cells, B-cell-depleted T cells, or PBMCs came the material, which was cDNA or gDNA.

Source study methods: Reference gene primer amplification gave nucleated cell count estimates. The protocol was immunoSEQ multiplex PCR, while the TCRdb copy is restricted to in-frame clones and leaves out a portion. V, J and clone size reflect that table, while D and trimming were determined from the DNA. The repertoire has 120,000 or so clones, roughly four fifths of them found once; the top ten carry about 12%. The germline gives CDR1 SGHTA, CDR2 FQGNSA. The CDR3 extends over 15 amino acids. The germline V and J ends were trimmed by 1 base and 3 bases, with 11 bases remaining between them. This clone was picked up a small number of times.

The sample consisted of peripheral blood. This sequence joins TRBV7-2 and TRBJ2-3, with D unclear. The receptor's source is a human donor in a cohort sampled during active COVID-19. The CDR3: CASSLVLLGTDTQYF. The CDR3 region has the DNA TGTGCCAGCAGCTTAGTACTACTTGGGACAGATACGCAGTATTTT.